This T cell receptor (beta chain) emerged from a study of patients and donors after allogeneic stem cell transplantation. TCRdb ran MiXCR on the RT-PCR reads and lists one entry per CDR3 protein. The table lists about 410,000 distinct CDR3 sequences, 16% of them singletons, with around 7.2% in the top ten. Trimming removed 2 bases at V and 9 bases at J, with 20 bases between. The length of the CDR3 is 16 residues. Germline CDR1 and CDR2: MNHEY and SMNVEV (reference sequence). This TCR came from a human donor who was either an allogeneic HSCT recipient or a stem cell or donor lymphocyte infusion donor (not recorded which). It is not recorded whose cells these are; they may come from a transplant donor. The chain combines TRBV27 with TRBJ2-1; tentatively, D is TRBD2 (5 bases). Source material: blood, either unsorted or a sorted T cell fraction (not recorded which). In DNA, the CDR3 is TGTGCCAGCAGTTTAATGCATCCCCCTAGTGAGGGTGAGCAGTTCTTC. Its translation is CASSLMHPPSEGEQFF.